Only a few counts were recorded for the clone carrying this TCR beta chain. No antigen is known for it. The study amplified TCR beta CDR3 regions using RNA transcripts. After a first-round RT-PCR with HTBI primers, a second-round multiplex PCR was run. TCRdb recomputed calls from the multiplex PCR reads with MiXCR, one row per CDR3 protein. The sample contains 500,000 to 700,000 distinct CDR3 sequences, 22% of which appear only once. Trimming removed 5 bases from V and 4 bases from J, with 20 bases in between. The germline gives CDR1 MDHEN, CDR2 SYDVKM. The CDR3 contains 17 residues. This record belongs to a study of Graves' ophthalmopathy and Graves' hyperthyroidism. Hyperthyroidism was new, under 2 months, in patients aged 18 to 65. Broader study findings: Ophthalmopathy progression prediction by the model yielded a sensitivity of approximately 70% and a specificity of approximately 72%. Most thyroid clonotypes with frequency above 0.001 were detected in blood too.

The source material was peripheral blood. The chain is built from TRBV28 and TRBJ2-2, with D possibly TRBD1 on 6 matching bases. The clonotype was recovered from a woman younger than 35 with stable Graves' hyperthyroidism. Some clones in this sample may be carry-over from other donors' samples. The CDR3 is CASSPMGQGSSTGELFF. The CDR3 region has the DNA TGTGCCAGCAGTCCTATGGGCCAGGGGAGTAGCACCGGGGAGCTGTTTTTT.